A selection of T cell receptor beta chains follows, all from one sample in a study of blood T cells in healthy people across ages. In TCRdb, the 5' RACE reads were re-called with MiXCR into one record per CDR3 protein. Of roughly 2 million distinct CDR3 sequences in the sample, about 50% were seen once. The sequenced sample was blood. Receptors were obtained from a woman aged 40 to 55 in good health. Each CDR3 is given with its conserved first and last residue. D genes are given only for firm matches. The size of a clone is reported for some rows only, either as once, few or many, or as a class for expanded clones.

>TRBD1|TRBJ2-7|few|TRBV5-1
CASSLWDRGSYEQYF
TGCGCCAGCAGCTTGTGGGACAGGGGTTCCTACGAGCAGTACTTC
>.|TRBJ1-6|.|TRBV2
CASSDPLRSGNSPLHF
TGTGCCAGCAGTGATCCTCTCAGAAGTGGGAATTCACCCCTCCACTTT
>.|TRBJ2-5|.|TRBV20-1
CSAGLPGTPLGTQYF
TGCAGTGCTGGACTCCCTGGGACCCCCCTGGGGACCCAGTACTTC
>.|TRBJ1-1|.|TRBV4-1
CASSQQGSMNTEAFF
TGCGCCAGCAGCCAACAGGGCTCCATGAACACTGAAGCTTTCTTT
>.|TRBJ2-5|.|TRBV11-1
CASSLVAASGTEGRETQYF
TGTGCCAGCAGCTTAGTGGCAGCCTCAGGGACCGAGGGCCGGGAGACCCAGTACTTC
>TRBD2|TRBJ2-5|few|TRBV11-2
CASRASGGAVQETQYF
TGTGCCAGCAGGGCTAGCGGGGGGGCGGTCCAAGAGACCCAGTACTTC
>.|TRBJ1-6|.|TRBV4-3
CASSPKIQRRDSPLHF
TGCGCCAGCAGCCCCAAGATACAACGGAGGGATTCACCCCTCCACTTT
>.|TRBJ1-2|.|TRBV12-3/TRBV12-4
CASSWGKDYGYTF
TGTGCCAGCAGTTGGGGCAAAGACTATGGCTACACCTTC
>.|TRBJ1-6|.|TRBV5-1
CASSLEGASSYNSPLHF
TGCGCCAGCAGCTTGGAAGGGGCGAGCTCCTATAATTCACCCCTCCACTTT
>.|TRBJ1-2|.|TRBV7-9
CASSFPGGSGYGYTF
TGTGCCAGCAGCTTCCCCGGAGGGTCTGGCTATGGCTACACCTTC
>.|TRBJ2-3|.|TRBV24-1
CATSEQYGSTDTQYF
TGTGCCACCAGTGAACAATATGGAAGCACAGATACGCAGTATTTT
>TRBD2|TRBJ2-3|.|TRBV12-3/TRBV12-4
CASRRLAGGDTQYF
TGTGCCAGCAGGAGACTAGCGGGGGGAGATACGCAGTATTTT
>.|TRBJ2-3|.|TRBV12-5
CASGLGRGDTDTQYF
TGTGCTAGTGGTTTGGGCAGGGGAGACACAGATACGCAGTATTTT
>TRBD1|TRBJ2-5|.|TRBV7-2
CASSLGQLQGKETQYF
TGTGCCAGCAGCTTGGGACAGCTGCAGGGGAAAGAGACCCAGTACTTC
>.|TRBJ2-5|few|TRBV2
CASKLGRRQETQYF
TGTGCCAGCAAGCTGGGACGAAGACAAGAGACCCAGTACTTC
>.|TRBJ2-3|few|TRBV7-2
CASSFSPSTDTQYF
TGTGCCAGCAGCTTTAGCCCTAGCACAGATACGCAGTATTTT